This entry lists 18 T cell receptor beta chains sequenced from one sample in a study of blood T cell repertoires in COVID-19. Assay used: immunoSEQ multiplex PCR; TCRdb lists only in-frame clones, some missing. This table holds 200,000 to 300,000 clones, approximately 86% found once. The sequenced sample consisted of peripheral blood. The receptors were sampled from a woman aged 60 to 75 with COVID-19, enrolled during active disease.

V is TRBV11-2 and J is TRBJ1-1, with 8 positions matching TRBD1. This CDR3 region has 14 residues. Unmatched junction bases numbered 6, after V lost 4 bases and J lost 5 bases. Germline loops: CDR1 SGHAT, CDR2 FQNNGV. DNA of the CDR3: TGTGCCAGCAGCTCCCGACAGGGGTGGACTGAAGCTTTCTTT. This sequence encodes CASSSRQGWTEAFF.

The J gene is TRBJ2-7, the V gene TRBV14, with a weak D call TRBD2 (6 bases). The CDR3 covers 15 residues. CDR1 is SGHDN and CDR2 is FVKESK in the germline V gene. Trimming left V 3 bases short and J 2 bases short, with 14 bases between. The CDR3 protein is CASSHLGGYPYEQYF. The CDR3 nucleotides are TGTGCCAGCAGCCATCTGGGGGGTTATCCCTACGAGCAGTACTTC.

A remark on this clone: This same CDR3 is encoded by further DNA sequences in the sample. This rearrangement joins TRBV6-4 to TRBJ2-6; D is possibly TRBD1 (6 bases). Trimming cost V 0 bases and J 0 bases, with 6 bases left between them. The CDR3 loop spans 16 amino acids. In germline, CDR1 is MRHNA, CDR2 SNTAGT. CDR3 residues: CASSDSGGSGANVLTF. The DNA of the CDR3 is TGTGCCAGCAGTGACTCAGGGGGCTCTGGGGCCAACGTCCTGACTTTC.

The chain carries TRBV19 and TRBJ2-2; D unclear. V lost 2 bases and J 0 bases, leaving 7 bases between the germline ends. Germline V lookup: CDR1 LNHDA, CDR2 SQIVND (reference sequence). The CDR3 is made up of 15 amino acids. The DNA of the CDR3 is TGTGCCAGTAGTATACCCCCCTCGAACACCGGGGAGCTGTTTTTT. Translation: CASSIPPSNTGELFF.

V is TRBV3-1 (or the pseudogene TRBV3-2) and J is TRBJ2-5; TRBD2 matches at 10 bases. This CDR3 region has 16 residues. J was trimmed by 4 bases and V by 3 bases; bases with no gene match: 8. Germline V CDR1 and CDR2: LGHDT, YNNKEL (reference sequence). The CDR3 sequence: CASSQGGPSGRETQYF. CDR3 nucleotides: TGTGCCAGCAGCCAGGGGGGGCCTAGCGGGAGAGAGACCCAGTACTTC.

This sequence joins TRBV28 and TRBJ1-2, with D possibly matching TRBD1 (5 bases). V was cut by 3 bases and J by 2 bases, with 16 bases left in between. This CDR3 is built from 16 residues. Germline V lookup: CDR1 MDHEN, CDR2 SYDVKM. Written as DNA, the CDR3 is TGTGCCAGCAGTTTGCTCCCAAATCGGGGGAACTATGGCTACACCTTC. Its protein is CASSLLPNRGNYGYTF.

The genes are TRBV28 and TRBJ1-1; TRBD1 is a possible D gene (5 bases). Trimming shortened V by 5 bases and J by 7 bases, and 26 bases separated the two germline ends. The CDR3 loop spans 17 amino acids. Germline CDR1 and CDR2: MDHEN and SYDVKM. The CDR3 sequence: CASSVPRQSRQKYEAFF. The CDR3 coding sequence is TGTGCCAGCAGTGTACCTCGTCAATCACGACAGAAATATGAAGCTTTCTTT.

The V gene is TRBV5-4, the J gene TRBJ2-1; D ambiguous. Trimming took 0 bases from V and 0 from J, leaving 7 bases between them. Per germline, CDR1 SGHNT and CDR2 YYREEE (reference sequence). This CDR3 has 15 amino acids. CDR3 sequence: CASSLGQNSYNEQFF. The CDR3 nucleotides read TGTGCCAGCAGCTTGGGGCAAAACTCCTACAATGAGCAGTTCTTC.

This sequence joins TRBV5-1 and TRBJ2-2, with 7 positions matching TRBD2. Trimming cost V 4 bases and J 4 bases; bases outside gene matches: 7. The germline CDR1 and CDR2 sequences are SGHRS and YFSETQ. This CDR3 comprises 15 residues. In DNA form, the CDR3 reads TGCGCCAGCAGCCGGGGGGACCTTTCCACCGGGGAGCTGTTTTTT. Amino acid sequence: CASSRGDLSTGELFF.

The chain has TRBV7-6 and TRBJ1-6; 7 nucleotides match TRBD1. Germline-derived CDR1 and CDR2 are SGHVS and FNYEAQ. CDR3 size: 13 residues. The V and J ends lost 0 bases and 10 bases, in that order; junction bases with no gene match: 0. CDR3 nucleotides: TGTGCCAGCAGCTTAGCAGGGGGCTCACCCCTCCACTTT. Protein product: CASSLAGGSPLHF. Together with reference TRBV7-6 and TRBJ1-6, the CDR3 gives the full variable domain: GAGVSQSPRYKVTKRGQDVALRCDPISGHVSLYWYRQALGQGPEFLTYFNYEAQQDKSGLPNDRFSAERPEGSISTLTIQRTEQRDSAMYRCASSLAGGSPLHFGNGTRLTVT.

In this sample, this clone turned up once. This chain uses TRBV30 with TRBJ2-1; 11 bases line up with TRBD2. This CDR3 has 15 residues. The germline CDR1 and CDR2 sequences are GTSNPN and SVGIG (reference sequence). The V gene end was trimmed by 7 bases and the J gene end by 4 bases; junction bases not matched to a gene: 9. CDR3 in amino acids: CASTGTSGTYNEQFF. In DNA form, the CDR3 reads TGTGCCTCTACTGGGACTAGCGGTACTTACAATGAGCAGTTCTTC.

The V call is TRBV28, the J call TRBJ2-6, with a tentative D call TRBD2 (5 bases). The CDR3 extends over 15 amino acids. The ends were cut back, 8 bases at V and 5 bases at J, with 16 bases in the middle. Germline V gene data show CDR1 as MDHEN and CDR2 as SYDVKM. The CDR3 reads CASVSHGVRANVLTF. Written as DNA, the CDR3 is TGTGCCAGCGTCTCACACGGGGTCCGGGCCAACGTCCTGACTTTC. Based on the CDR3 plus reference TRBV28 and TRBJ2-6, the full variable domain is DVKVTQSSRYLVKRTGEKVFLECVQDMDHENMFWYRQDPGLGLRLIYFSYDVKMKEKGDIPEGYSVSREKKERFSLILESASTNQTSMYLCASVSHGVRANVLTFGAGSRLTVL.

The rearrangement uses TRBV7-9 and TRBJ1-3, with D perhaps TRBD1 (6 bases). CDR1 and CDR2 from the germline V gene are SEHNR and FQNEAQ (reference sequence). Between the trimmed V and J ends, which lost 0 bases and 0 bases, there was a span of 12 bases. The length of the CDR3 is 17 residues. CDR3 sequence: CASSLALGHSSGNTIYF. Here the CDR3 DNA reads TGTGCCAGCAGCTTAGCGCTGGGACACAGCTCTGGAAACACCATATATTTT.

The V call is TRBV23-1, the J call TRBJ1-5; 8 positions agree with TRBD1. TRBV23-1 is placed among ORFs of uncertain function. J was trimmed by 5 bases and V by 3 bases; bases with no gene match: 15. The CDR3 sequence is 18 residues long. The CDR3 loop is CASSHYIPGRGLDQPQHF. CDR3 bases: TGCGCCAGCAGTCACTACATCCCAGGCAGGGGGCTGGATCAGCCCCAGCATTTT.

The CDR3 DNA reads TGTGCCACCGGGTCCCGTAGGGAAAAACTGTTTTTT. It yields the protein CATGSRREKLFF. The chain carries TRBV10-3 and TRBJ1-4; D remains ambiguous. From germline, CDR1 is ENHRY and CDR2 SYGVKD. CDR3 length: 12 residues. V was clipped by 10 bases and J by 8 bases, with 14 bases between them.

V usage is TRBV6-5 and J usage is TRBJ2-7; TRBD1 agrees at 8 bases. Unmatched junction bases numbered 8, after V lost 0 bases and J lost 7 bases. Germline CDR1 MNHEY, CDR2 SVGAGI. The CDR3 extends over 15 amino acids. The CDR3 DNA is TGTGCCAGCAGTTACTCGGACAGGGCCCGGGGTGAGCAGTACTTC. It translates to CASSYSDRARGEQYF.

The CDR3 protein is CASSLDGGAGDTQYF. The CDR3 DNA sequence: TGCGCCAGCAGCTTGGACGGGGGGGCCGGAGATACGCAGTATTTT. This chain links TRBV5-1 with TRBJ2-3, with 8 nucleotides matching TRBD2. Unmatched junction bases numbered 5, after V lost 0 bases and J lost 5 bases. From germline, CDR1 is SGHRS and CDR2 YFSETQ. This CDR3 contains 15 residues. Full variable domain (rest looked up from reference TRBV5-1 and TRBJ2-3): KAGVTQTPRYLIKTRGQQVTLSCSPISGHRSVSWYQQTPGQGLQFLFEYFSETQRNKGNFPGRFSGRQFSNSRSEMNVSTLELGDSALYLCASSLDGGAGDTQYFGPGTRLTVL.

The chain joins TRBV11-3 to TRBJ2-3; 8 nucleotides line up with TRBD1. The CDR3 is 15 residues long. Germline lookup yields CDR1 SGHNT and CDR2 YENEEA. Losses at the gene ends were 4 bases for V and 5 bases for J; bases not matched to a gene: 8. CDR3 residues: CASSSRGTGGDTQYF. CDR3 bases: TGTGCCAGCAGCTCACGTGGGACAGGTGGAGATACGCAGTATTTT. Based on the CDR3 plus reference TRBV11-3 and TRBJ2-3, the full variable domain is EAGVVQSPRYKIIEKKQPVAFWCNPISGHNTLYWYLQNLGQGPELLIRYENEEAVDDSQLPKDRFSAERLKGVDSTLKIQPAELGDSAVYLCASSSRGTGGDTQYFGPGTRLTVL.